Presented here are 32 T cell receptor beta chains from one specimen sequenced in a study of response to subunit inactivated influenza vaccine. Via MiXCR, TCRdb re-called the RT-PCR reads, giving one row per CDR3 protein. The repertoire holds about 520,000 distinct CDR3 sequences, with about 25% as singletons. The input for sequencing was CD4+ T cells sorted from PBMCs, taken roughly 5 days after vaccination. These receptors came from a man aged 50 to 60 who received an inactivated influenza vaccine.

There are a few counts of this clonotype. The genes are TRBV12-3 or TRBV12-4 and TRBJ2-3; 12 bases match TRBD2. V lost 4 bases and J lost 2; bases outside the gene matches: 7. The CDR3 sequence is 17 residues long. The chain's CDR3 is CASSSPWTSGNTDTQYF. The CDR3 bases are TGTGCCAGCAGTTCCCCCTGGACTAGCGGGAACACAGATACGCAGTATTTT.

This chain uses TRBV9 with TRBJ1-1; no clear D gene. Germline values: CDR1 SGDLS, CDR2 YYNGEE. V was trimmed by 2 bases and J by 0 bases, leaving 5 bases between them. The CDR3 extends over 13 amino acids. The CDR3 is CASSVDMNTEAFF. The CDR3 DNA is TGTGCCAGCAGCGTCGACATGAACACTGAAGCTTTCTTT.

The rearrangement joins TRBV12-3 or TRBV12-4 to TRBJ2-6; D gene uncertain. Trimming took off 5 bases at V and 0 bases at J, with 8 bases between the two ends. This CDR3 has 15 residues. The CDR3 DNA is TGTGCCAGCAGTATAGGCATCTCTGGGGCCAACGTCCTGACTTTC. Its translation is CASSIGISGANVLTF.

V gene TRBV20-1 combines with J gene TRBJ1-5, with D perhaps matching TRBD1 (6 bases). This CDR3 has 15 residues. Germline-derived CDR1 and CDR2 are DFQATT and SNEGSKA (reference sequence). The V end was cut by 5 bases, the J end by 1 base, with 15 bases between. CDR3 sequence (DNA): TGCAGTGCTTCCCCCAGGGGACGGAGCAATCAGCCCCAGCATTTT. It encodes CSASPRGRSNQPQHF.

Many counts were recorded for this clonotype. This rearrangement joins TRBV10-3 to TRBJ1-1; 7 bases are shared with TRBD1. The V segment lost 6 bases and the J segment 3 bases; nucleotides outside the gene matches: 1. Germline lookup yields CDR1 ENHRY and CDR2 SYGVKD. There are 12 residues in the CDR3. CDR3: CAIRDRDTEAFF. DNA of the CDR3: TGTGCCATCAGAGACAGGGACACTGAAGCTTTCTTT.

The rearrangement uses TRBV5-4 and TRBJ2-7; D perhaps matches TRBD2 (6 bases). CDR1 and CDR2 from the germline V gene are SGHNT and YYREEE (reference sequence). The CDR3 has 15 amino acids. Between the trimmed V and J ends, which lost 1 base and 6 bases, there was a span of 17 bases. In DNA form, the CDR3 reads TGTGCCAGCAGCTTGTCTGGGACTCGCGCCCTCGAGCAGTACTTC. Translated: CASSLSGTRALEQYF.

CDR3 region: CASSPGSGTGLSYEQYF. CDR3 nucleotide sequence: TGTGCCAGCTCACCAGGTTCCGGGACAGGGCTTTCCTACGAGCAGTACTTC. This chain connects TRBV18 to TRBJ2-7, with 9 bases identical to TRBD1. CDR1 is KGHSH and CDR2 is LQKENI in the germline V gene. J lost 1 base, V lost 2 bases, and 9 bases had no gene match. The CDR3 is made up of 17 amino acids.

The chain couples TRBV7-2 to TRBJ2-7; D is perhaps TRBD1 (6 bases). CDR1 and CDR2 (germline): SGHTA, FQGNSA. Trimming cost V 3 bases and J 4 bases, with 13 bases left between them. There are 14 residues in the CDR3. The CDR3 bases are TGTGCCAGCAGCTTTGCACAGGGCCCATACGAGCAGTACTTC. This sequence encodes CASSFAQGPYEQYF.

The chain recombines TRBV6-5 with TRBJ2-5, with TRBD1 identical over 11 bases. From germline, CDR1 is MNHEY and CDR2 SVGAGI. CDR3 length: 15 residues. V shed 1 base and J 5 bases; nucleotides not matched to a gene: 3. CDR3 loop: CASSYWDRGVETQYF. The CDR3 bases are TGTGCCAGCAGTTACTGGGACAGGGGGGTGGAGACCCAGTACTTC.

The rearrangement joins TRBV12-3 or TRBV12-4 to TRBJ2-7, with 8 bases that match TRBD1. This CDR3 comprises 15 residues. Unmatched junction bases numbered 10, after V lost 3 bases and J lost 6 bases. The CDR3 loop reads CASSFSGQGKGEQYF. The CDR3, as DNA: TGTGCCAGCAGTTTCAGCGGACAGGGTAAGGGCGAGCAGTACTTC.

This clonotype was picked up a small number of times. The chain combines TRBV20-1 with TRBJ2-3; no definite D call. There are 13 residues in the CDR3. Germline V lookup: CDR1 DFQATT, CDR2 SNEGSKA (reference sequence). V lost 0 bases, J lost 1 base, and 5 bases lay in between. The CDR3 region has the DNA TGCAGTGCTAGAGATTTGGGCACAGATACGCAGTATTTT. Translated: CSARDLGTDTQYF.

The chain is built from TRBV29-1 and TRBJ2-3; 8 bases fit TRBD2. CDR3 length: 17 amino acids. J lost 5 bases, V lost 6 bases, and 19 bases had no gene match. CDR1 is SQVTM, CDR2 ANQGSEA, per germline. CDR3 residues: CSVGGLAIEFKLDTQYF. For the CDR3, the DNA is TGCAGCGTCGGAGGACTAGCAATAGAGTTTAAGTTAGATACGCAGTATTTT.

This chain links TRBV20-1 with TRBJ2-7; maybe TRBD1 (6 bases). Per the germline V gene, CDR1 is DFQATT and CDR2 is SNEGSKA (reference sequence). V lost 6 bases and J 5 bases, leaving 11 bases between the germline ends. There are 11 residues in the CDR3. The CDR3 DNA reads TGCAGTGCCAGGGGTTCCCACGAGCAGTACTTC. Translation: CSARGSHEQYF.

This clonotype was counted only a few times. This chain links TRBV12-3 or TRBV12-4 with TRBJ2-1, with unresolved D. The V end lost 6 bases, the J end lost 9 bases, and 12 bases lay between the germline ends. CDR3 size: 12 residues. Written as DNA, the CDR3 is TGTGCCAGCAGCTCTAACGATCGTGAGCAGTTCTTC. This translates into CASSSNDREQFF.

The chain recombines TRBV5-1 with TRBJ2-3, with unresolved D. The V end lost 4 bases, the J end lost 3 bases, and 6 bases lay between the germline ends. Per the germline V gene, CDR1 is SGHRS and CDR2 is YFSETQ. The CDR3 runs to 12 residues. The CDR3 coding sequence is TGCGCCAGCAGCACGCCAACAGATACGCAGTATTTT. This translates into CASSTPTDTQYF.

V usage is TRBV4-1 and J usage is TRBJ2-2; D is ambiguous. Germline CDR1 MGHRA, CDR2 YSYEKL. Between the trimmed V and J ends, which lost 6 bases and 0 bases, there was a span of 14 bases. The CDR3 consists of 16 residues. CDR3 coding DNA: TGCGCCAGCAGGGTATCAGGTTTAACGAACACCGGGGAGCTGTTTTTT. Protein sequence: CASRVSGLTNTGELFF.

The chain combines TRBV28 with TRBJ2-7, with 8 bases identical to TRBD2. The CDR3 runs to 13 residues. Germline assignment: CDR1 MDHEN and CDR2 SYDVKM. The V gene end was trimmed by 6 bases and the J gene end by 4 bases; junction bases not matched to a gene: 5. The CDR3 reads CASRRSGTYEQYF. The CDR3 nucleotides read TGTGCCAGCAGGCGTAGCGGGACTTACGAGCAGTACTTC.

This chain uses TRBV28 with TRBJ2-6; TRBD1 aligns across 11 bases. Looked up from germline, CDR1 is MDHEN and CDR2 is SYDVKM. The CDR3 runs 22 residues. J gave up 0 bases and V 3 bases, and 16 bases lay outside the gene matches. The CDR3 region has the DNA TGTGCCAGCAGTTTGCCCGGGACAGGGGGTCCCCTTTCCAGCTCTGGGGCCAACGTCCTGACTTTC. It encodes CASSLPGTGGPLSSSGANVLTF. Filled out from reference TRBV28 and TRBJ2-6, the complete variable domain reads DVKVTQSSRYLVKRTGEKVFLECVQDMDHENMFWYRQDPGLGLRLIYFSYDVKMKEKGDIPEGYSVSREKKERFSLILESASTNQTSMYLCASSLPGTGGPLSSSGANVLTFGAGSRLTVL.

The chain joins TRBV20-1 to TRBJ2-7, with 8 positions matching TRBD1. This CDR3 has 12 amino acids. V lost 3 bases, J lost 8 bases, and 6 bases stayed unmatched. Looked up from germline, CDR1 is DFQATT and CDR2 is SNEGSKA (reference sequence). This chain's CDR3 is CSASTGTGKQYF. The CDR3 bases are TGCAGTGCTAGTACCGGGACAGGAAAGCAGTACTTC.

This clonotype appeared a few times. The V and J genes are TRBV4-3 and TRBJ2-2, with 8 nucleotides matching TRBD1. J was trimmed by 7 bases and V by 0 bases; bases with no gene match: 10. The CDR3 has 17 residues. CDR1 and CDR2 (germline): LGHNA, YSLEER. CDR3 DNA sequence: TGCGCCAGCAGCCAAGAATCTGGGCAGGGGGCCGTCGGGGAGCTGTTTTTT. Translation: CASSQESGQGAVGELFF.

V usage is TRBV18 and J usage is TRBJ2-7; 12 bases agree with TRBD2. The CDR3 is 14 residues long. Unmatched junction bases numbered 2, after V lost 2 bases and J lost 6 bases. The germline gives CDR1 KGHSH, CDR2 LQKENI. CDR3 region: CASSPSSGGAEQYF. CDR3 nucleotides: TGTGCCAGCTCACCATCTAGCGGGGGGGCCGAGCAGTACTTC.

The chain carries TRBV6-2 or TRBV6-3 and TRBJ2-7, with 7 bases identical to TRBD1. The CDR3 extends over 17 amino acids. The J segment lost 5 bases and the V segment lost 6 bases, leaving 19 bases of the junction unmatched. Germline V gives CDR1 MNHEY, CDR2 SVGEGT. This CDR3 is CASSPIGATGSGHEQYF. As DNA, the CDR3 is TGTGCCAGCAGCCCTATTGGGGCGACAGGGAGCGGCCACGAGCAGTACTTC.

In its sample, this clonotype was seen many times. The CDR3: CASSQDRGGSVNSPLHF. The DNA of the CDR3 is TGCGCCAGCAGCCAAGATCGCGGGGGATCGGTGAATTCACCCCTCCACTTT. This rearrangement joins TRBV4-3 to TRBJ1-6, with a possible D match to TRBD1 (5 bases). The CDR3 sequence is 17 residues long. V was cut by 0 bases and J by 7 bases, with 16 bases left in between. Germline V lookup: CDR1 LGHNA, CDR2 YSLEER.

This clonotype was observed a handful of times. As DNA, the CDR3 is TGCAGTGCTAGGGTGATGACCTACGAGCAGTACTTC. Translating it yields CSARVMTYEQYF. This rearrangement joins TRBV20-1 to TRBJ2-7; D unresolved. The CDR3 is 12 amino acids. The V end was cut by 3 bases, the J end by 2 bases, with 8 bases between. Germline V lookup: CDR1 DFQATT, CDR2 SNEGSKA (reference sequence).

The chain joins TRBV14 to TRBJ1-1; the match to TRBD1 covers 7 bases. The ends lost 3 bases at V and 2 bases at J; junction bases unmatched: 9. Per the germline V gene, CDR1 is SGHDN and CDR2 is FVKESK. The CDR3 contains 16 residues. CDR3 residues: CASSHYQGTVNTEAFF. The DNA for the CDR3 is TGTGCCAGCAGCCACTACCAAGGGACAGTCAACACTGAAGCTTTCTTT.

This clonotype was picked up a small number of times. J is TRBJ1-6 and V is TRBV5-5; tentatively, D is TRBD1 (6 bases). V was trimmed by 4 bases and J by 8 bases, leaving 13 bases between them. Germline CDR1 SGHKS, CDR2 YYEKEE (reference sequence). CDR3 length equals 14 residues. The CDR3 bases are TGTGCCAGCAGCATACCACAGGGACATTCACCCCTCCACTTT. Protein: CASSIPQGHSPLHF.

This clonotype occurred a few times. CDR3 nucleotide sequence: TGTGCCAGCAGTCTGCTTCACACCGGGGAGCTGTTTTTT. This encodes CASSLLHTGELFF. V is TRBV28 and J is TRBJ2-2; no firm D call. Germline lookup yields CDR1 MDHEN and CDR2 SYDVKM. Trimming took 5 bases from V and 3 from J, leaving 7 bases between them. The CDR3 sequence is 13 residues long.

In its sample, this clonotype was seen a few times. The rearrangement links TRBV6-1 to TRBJ2-5; 11 nucleotides line up with TRBD2. Germline values: CDR1 MNHNS, CDR2 SASEGT. The CDR3 totals 15 residues. The trim removed 6 bases at V and 4 bases at J, leaving 7 bases unmatched. The CDR3 protein is CASSGLAGGRETQYF. The CDR3 DNA reads TGTGCCAGCAGCGGCCTAGCGGGAGGACGAGAGACCCAGTACTTC.

This clonotype appeared a few times. This rearrangement joins TRBV20-1 to TRBJ2-3; maybe TRBD1 (6 bases). Germline CDR1 and CDR2: DFQATT and SNEGSKA (reference sequence). The length of the CDR3 is 13 residues. With 1 base removed from V and 9 bases from J, the gap between germline ends came to 14 bases. Here the CDR3 DNA reads TGCAGTGCTAGAGGTCAACACAGGGAGACGCAGTATTTT. This encodes CSARGQHRETQYF.

This clonotype has more than one count but fewer than ten. This chain connects TRBV6-1 to TRBJ2-2; possibly TRBD2 for D (6 bases). The CDR3 has 14 amino acids. With 8 bases removed from V and 6 bases from J, the gap between germline ends came to 16 bases. The germline gives CDR1 MNHNS, CDR2 SASEGT. DNA of the CDR3: TGTGCCAGCGGGCCCCCCGGAGGGTCCGGGGAGCTGTTTTTT. It is translated as CASGPPGGSGELFF.

The chain uses TRBV28 and TRBJ2-7; D gene ambiguous. In germline, CDR1 is MDHEN, CDR2 SYDVKM. The CDR3 has 15 residues. V was pared by 1 base and J by 0 bases, with 10 bases between. CDR3 coding DNA: TGTGCCAGCAGTTTATTGAACGGACGCTCCTACGAGCAGTACTTC. This gives the protein CASSLLNGRSYEQYF.

The rearrangement joins TRBV5-1 to TRBJ2-4, with TRBD2 as a possible D gene (5 bases). Germline-derived CDR1 and CDR2 are SGHRS and YFSETQ. The V and J ends lost 2 bases and 6 bases respectively, with 12 bases between them. The length of the CDR3 is 14 residues. This chain's CDR3 is CASSFTAGRNIQYF. CDR3 nucleotide sequence: TGCGCCAGCAGCTTTACCGCGGGCAGAAACATTCAGTACTTC.